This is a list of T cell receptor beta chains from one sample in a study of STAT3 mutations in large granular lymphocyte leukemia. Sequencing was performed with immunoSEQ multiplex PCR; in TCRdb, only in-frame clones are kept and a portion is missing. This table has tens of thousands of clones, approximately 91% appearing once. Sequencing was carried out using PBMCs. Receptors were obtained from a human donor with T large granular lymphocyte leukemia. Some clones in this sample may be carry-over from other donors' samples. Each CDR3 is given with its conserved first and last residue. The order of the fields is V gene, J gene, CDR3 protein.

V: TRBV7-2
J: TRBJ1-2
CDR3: CASSKGNNYGYTF

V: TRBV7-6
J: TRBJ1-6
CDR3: CASSPQGNNSPLHF

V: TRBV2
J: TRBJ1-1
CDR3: CASSDSGEEEAFF

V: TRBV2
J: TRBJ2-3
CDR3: CARGGPSTDTQYF

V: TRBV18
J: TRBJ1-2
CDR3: CASSPDSSNYGYTF

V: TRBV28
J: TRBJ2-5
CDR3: CASQLAGGRVETQYF

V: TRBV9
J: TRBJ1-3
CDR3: CASSVEPGNTIYF

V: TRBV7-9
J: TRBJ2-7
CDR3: CASSFSPGRGEQYF

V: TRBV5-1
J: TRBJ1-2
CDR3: CASSRTGSYGYTF

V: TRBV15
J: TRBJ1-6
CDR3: CATSRAEGQRNSPLHF

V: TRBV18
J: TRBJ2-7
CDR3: CASSPPGTSVFEQYF

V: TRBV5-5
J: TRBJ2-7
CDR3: CASSYGTPHYEQYF

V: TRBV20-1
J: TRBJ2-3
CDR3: CSARVDTQYF

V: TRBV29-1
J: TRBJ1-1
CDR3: CSAHGGGGTEAFF

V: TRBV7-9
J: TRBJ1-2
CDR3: CASSLGYRQGVFNYGYTF

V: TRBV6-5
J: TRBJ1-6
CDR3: CASSIDRLDSPLHF

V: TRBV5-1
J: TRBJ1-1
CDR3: CASSFTRDEAFF

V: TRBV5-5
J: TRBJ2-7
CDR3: CASSLVGSSREQYF

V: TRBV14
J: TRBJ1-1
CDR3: CASSPNWGGTEAFF

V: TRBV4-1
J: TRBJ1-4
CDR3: CASSQDPKGEKLFF

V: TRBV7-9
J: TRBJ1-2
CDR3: CASTWTGPNYGYTF

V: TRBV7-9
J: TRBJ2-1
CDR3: CASSPTGSSSNEQFF

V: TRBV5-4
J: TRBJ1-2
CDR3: CASRQDRAEDYGYTF

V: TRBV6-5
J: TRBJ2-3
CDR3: CASSGLAGGGTQYF

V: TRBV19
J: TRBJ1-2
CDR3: CASTIRPRHGYTF

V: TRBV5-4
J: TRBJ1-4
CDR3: CASSTDRTNEKLFF

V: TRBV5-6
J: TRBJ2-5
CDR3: CASSLGQGVQETQYF

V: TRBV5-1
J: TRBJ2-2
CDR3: CASSRDDPTTGELFF

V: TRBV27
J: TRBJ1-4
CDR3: CASSLRQGPEKLFF

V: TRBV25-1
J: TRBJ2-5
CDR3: CASSAKGAYQETQYF

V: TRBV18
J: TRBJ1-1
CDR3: CASSPQTEPNTEAFF

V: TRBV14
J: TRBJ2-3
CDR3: CASASSIRVPDTQYF

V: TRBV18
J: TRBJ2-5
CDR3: CASSRSGGALETQYF

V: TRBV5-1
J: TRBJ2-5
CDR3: CASSRTETQYF

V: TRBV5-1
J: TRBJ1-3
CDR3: CASSTDGGPGNTIYF

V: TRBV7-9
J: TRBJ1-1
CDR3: CASSLGEVRGRMNTEAFF

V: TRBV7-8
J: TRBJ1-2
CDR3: CASSLRDMRGYTF

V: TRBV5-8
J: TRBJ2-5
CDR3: CASSLDNQETQYF

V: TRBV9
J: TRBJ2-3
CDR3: CATKTQTSTDTQYF

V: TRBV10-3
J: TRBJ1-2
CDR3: CAISRVETRDYGYTF

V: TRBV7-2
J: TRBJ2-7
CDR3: CASSTGQGISYEQYF

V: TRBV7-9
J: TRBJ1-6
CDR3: CASTTAGALRSPLHF

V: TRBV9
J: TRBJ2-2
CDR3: CASSAYRGNWGTGELFF

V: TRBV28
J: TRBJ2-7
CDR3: CASSLSGLSYEQYF

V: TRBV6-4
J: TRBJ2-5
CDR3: CASSDLETQETQYF

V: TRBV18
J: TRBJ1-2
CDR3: CASSPPAGVGYTF

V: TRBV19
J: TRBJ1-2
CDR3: CASSKRTPSTQGYTF

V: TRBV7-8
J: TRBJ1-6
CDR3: CASTDLRGVNSPLHF

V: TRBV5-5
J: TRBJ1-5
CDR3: CASSLSGDSNQPQHF

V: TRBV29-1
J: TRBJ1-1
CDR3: CSVGQHKTEAFF

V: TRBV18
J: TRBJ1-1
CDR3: CASSLQIQNTEAFF

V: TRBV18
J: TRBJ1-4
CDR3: CASSPWNRGNEKLFF